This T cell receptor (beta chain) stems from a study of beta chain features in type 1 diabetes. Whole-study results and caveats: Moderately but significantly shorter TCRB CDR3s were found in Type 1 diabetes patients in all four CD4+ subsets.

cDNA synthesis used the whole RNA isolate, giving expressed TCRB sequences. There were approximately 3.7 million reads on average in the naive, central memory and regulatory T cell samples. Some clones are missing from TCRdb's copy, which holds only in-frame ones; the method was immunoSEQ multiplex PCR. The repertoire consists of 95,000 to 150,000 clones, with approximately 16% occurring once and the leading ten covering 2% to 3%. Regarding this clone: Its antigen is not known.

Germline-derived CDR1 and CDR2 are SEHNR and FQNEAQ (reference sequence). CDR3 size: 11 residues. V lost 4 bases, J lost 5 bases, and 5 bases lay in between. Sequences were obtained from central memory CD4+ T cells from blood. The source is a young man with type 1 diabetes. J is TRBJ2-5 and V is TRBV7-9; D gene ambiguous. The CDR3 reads CASSSGETQYF. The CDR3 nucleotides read TGTGCCAGCAGCTCTGGGGAGACCCAGTACTTC.